These 12 T cell receptor beta chains originate from one sample sequenced in a study of T cell responses to AZD1222 COVID-19 vaccine. Clones were sequenced by immunoSEQ multiplex PCR, and TCRdb holds only the in-frame ones, with some missing. The sample lists roughly 200,000 clones, 91% occurring once. The starting material was peripheral blood, obtained 28 days after the second AZD1222 dose. These receptors were taken from an adult who received the AZD1222 COVID-19 vaccine.

V is TRBV24-1 and J is TRBJ2-2, with 7 nucleotides matching TRBD1. V dropped 2 bases and J dropped 13; count of bases not matched to a gene: 12. From germline, CDR1 is KGHDR and CDR2 SFDVKD. CDR3 length equals 15 residues. CDR3 bases: TGTGCCACCAGTGATTCTGGGGGCCGGGGACAGAGGCTGTTTTTT. Amino acid sequence: CATSDSGGRGQRLFF.

V gene TRBV6-6 combines with J gene TRBJ1-6; 10 bases agree with TRBD1. The V and J ends lost 6 bases and 10 bases, in that order; junction bases with no gene match: 9. Germline V gives CDR1 MNHNY, CDR2 SVGAGI (reference sequence). This CDR3 has 15 amino acids. CDR3 sequence (DNA): TGTGCCAGCAGCACTGGGACAGGGGAGGCCTCACCCCTCCACTTT. It codes for CASSTGTGEASPLHF.

This chain links TRBV6-4 with TRBJ2-3; D possibly corresponds to TRBD1 (6 bases). The V gene's germline CDR1 is MRHNA and CDR2 SNTAGT. V lost 11 bases to trimming and J lost 4 bases, with 19 bases between them. The CDR3 sequence is 14 residues long. Here the CDR3 DNA reads TGTGCCTGCAAACCAGGGGCTGCTTCAGATACGCAGTATTTT. It encodes CACKPGAASDTQYF.

The chain employs TRBV7-2 and TRBJ2-1; D is possibly TRBD2 (5 bases). Trimming shortened V by 1 base and J by 6 bases, and 10 bases separated the two germline ends. This CDR3 is 14 amino acids long. CDR1 SGHTA and CDR2 FQGNSA come from the germline V gene. The CDR3 loop reads CASSLEWESNEQFF. The CDR3 bases are TGTGCCAGCAGCTTAGAGTGGGAGAGCAATGAGCAGTTCTTC.

V and J are TRBV18 and TRBJ2-7; no definite D call. The CDR3 extends over 13 amino acids. Germline-derived CDR1 and CDR2 are KGHSH and LQKENI. V lost 4 bases, J lost 4 bases, and 11 bases lay in between. The CDR3, as DNA: TGTGCCAGCTCACAGGATTTCGAGTACGAGCAGTACTTC. Residues: CASSQDFEYEQYF.

This chain links TRBV7-2 with TRBJ1-4; 8 nucleotides align to TRBD1. CDR1 is SGHTA, CDR2 FQGNSA, per germline. Unmatched junction bases numbered 2, after V lost 5 bases and J lost 6 bases. The CDR3 loop spans 13 amino acids. DNA for the CDR3: TGTGCCAGCAGCGGACAGGGTTATGAAAAACTGTTTTTT. It specifies CASSGQGYEKLFF.

This clone was observed a few times. The chain's CDR3 is CASSLWGPSSYEQYF. The CDR3 DNA follows: TGCGCCAGCAGCTTGTGGGGACCTAGCTCCTACGAGCAGTACTTC. V gene TRBV5-1 combines with J gene TRBJ2-7; D may correspond to TRBD1 or TRBD2 (5 bases each). The CDR3 loop spans 15 amino acids. V lost 1 base to trimming and J lost 0 bases, with 11 bases between them. Looked up from germline, CDR1 is SGHRS and CDR2 is YFSETQ.

V is TRBV5-1 and J is TRBJ2-1; D is possibly TRBD1 (5 bases). The CDR3 is 15 residues long. The V end was cut by 3 bases, the J end by 7 bases, with 17 bases between. The germline CDR1 and CDR2 sequences are SGHRS and YFSETQ. As DNA, the CDR3 is TGCGCCAGCAGCTCGACTCCATCAAAGGGGAATGAGCAGTTCTTC. It encodes CASSSTPSKGNEQFF.

The J gene is TRBJ1-1, the V gene TRBV4-1; 9 bases are a match to TRBD1. V dropped 1 base and J dropped 6; count of bases not matched to a gene: 12. The CDR3 totals 17 residues. Per germline, CDR1 MGHRA and CDR2 YSYEKL. The CDR3, as DNA: TGCGCCAGCAGCCAAGTTGGGGGGTGGACAGGGGCCTCTGAAGCTTTCTTT. Its protein product is CASSQVGGWTGASEAFF.

The J gene is TRBJ2-1, the V gene TRBV6-6, with D perhaps matching TRBD1 (6 bases). This CDR3 spans 11 amino acids. Trimming stripped 8 bases from V and 8 bases from J, with 10 bases between. The germline V gene encodes CDR1 MNHNY and CDR2 SVGAGI (reference sequence). The CDR3 coding sequence is TGTGCCAGCGGACAGTTTGATGAGCAGTTCTTC. Translated: CASGQFDEQFF.

The table lists this clone with a few counts. The CDR3 here is CASSLRQGTEAFF. The CDR3 DNA follows: TGTGCCAGCAGTTTAAGACAGGGAACTGAAGCTTTCTTT. V gene TRBV27 combines with J gene TRBJ1-1; TRBD1 aligns across 7 bases. The V gene end was trimmed by 2 bases and the J gene end by 5 bases; junction bases not matched to a gene: 2. This CDR3 has 13 amino acids. Germline assignment: CDR1 MNHEY and CDR2 SMNVEV (reference sequence).

The gene calls are TRBV27 and TRBJ1-1; D not resolved. The CDR3 consists of 14 residues. V lost 5 bases, J lost 1 base, and 11 bases lay in between. Per the germline V gene, CDR1 is MNHEY and CDR2 is SMNVEV (reference sequence). The chain's CDR3 is CASSRFMGNTEAFF. The CDR3 bases are TGTGCCAGCAGTCGCTTTATGGGGAACACTGAAGCTTTCTTT.